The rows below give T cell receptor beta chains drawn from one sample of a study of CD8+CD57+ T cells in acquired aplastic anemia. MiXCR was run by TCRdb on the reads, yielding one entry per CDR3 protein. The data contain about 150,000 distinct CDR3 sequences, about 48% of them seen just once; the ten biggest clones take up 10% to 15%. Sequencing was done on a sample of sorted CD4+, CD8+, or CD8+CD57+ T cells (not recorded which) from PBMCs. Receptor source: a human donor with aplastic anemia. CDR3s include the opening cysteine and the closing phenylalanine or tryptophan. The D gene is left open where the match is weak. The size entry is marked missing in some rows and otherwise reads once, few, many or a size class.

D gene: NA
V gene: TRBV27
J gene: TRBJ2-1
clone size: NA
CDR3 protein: CASSLSLDNEQFF
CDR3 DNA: TGTGCCAGCAGTTTATCACTGGACAATGAGCAGTTCTTC

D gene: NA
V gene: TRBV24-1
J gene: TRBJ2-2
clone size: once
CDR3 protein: CATSDESTATGELFF
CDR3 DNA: TGTGCCACCAGTGACGAATCGACAGCGACCGGGGAGCTGTTTTTT

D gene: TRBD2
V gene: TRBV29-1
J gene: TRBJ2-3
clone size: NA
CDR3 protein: CSGAGTSGGSTDTQYF
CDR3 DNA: TGCAGCGGAGCCGGGACTAGCGGGGGTAGCACAGATACGCAGTATTTT

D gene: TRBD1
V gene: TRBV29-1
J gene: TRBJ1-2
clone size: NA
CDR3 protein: CSAGDRDYGYTF
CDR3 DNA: TGCAGCGCCGGGGACAGGGACTATGGCTACACCTTC

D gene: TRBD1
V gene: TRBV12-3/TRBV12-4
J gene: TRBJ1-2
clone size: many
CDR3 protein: CASSTTGGAYGYTF
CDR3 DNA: TGTGCCAGCAGTACAACAGGGGGGGCCTATGGCTACACCTTC

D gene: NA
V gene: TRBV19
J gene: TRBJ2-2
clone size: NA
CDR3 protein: CASREGDWYTGELFF
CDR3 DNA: TGTGCCAGTAGGGAGGGGGATTGGTACACCGGGGAGCTGTTTTTT

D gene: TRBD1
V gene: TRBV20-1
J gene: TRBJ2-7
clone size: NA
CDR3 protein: CNARGQVHEQYF
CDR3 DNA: TGCAATGCTAGGGGACAGGTACACGAGCAGTACTTC

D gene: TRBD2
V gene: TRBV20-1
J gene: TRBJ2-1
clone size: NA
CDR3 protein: CSGLTYSGREYNEQFF
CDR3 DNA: TGCAGTGGTCTAACCTATAGCGGGAGAGAATACAATGAGCAGTTCTTC

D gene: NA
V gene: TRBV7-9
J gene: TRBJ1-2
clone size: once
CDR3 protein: CASSFAGNYGYTF
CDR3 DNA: TGTGCCAGCAGCTTCGCCGGAAACTATGGCTACACCTTC

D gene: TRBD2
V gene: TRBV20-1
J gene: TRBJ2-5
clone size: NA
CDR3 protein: CSAEPTSGSKETQYF
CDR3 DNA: TGCAGTGCTGAACCTACTAGCGGGAGTAAGGAGACCCAGTACTTC

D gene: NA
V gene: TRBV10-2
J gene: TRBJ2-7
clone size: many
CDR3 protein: CASSENSGSYEQYF
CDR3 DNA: TGCGCCAGCAGTGAGAATAGCGGTTCCTACGAGCAGTACTTC

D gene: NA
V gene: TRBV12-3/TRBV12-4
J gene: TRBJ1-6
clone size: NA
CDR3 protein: CASSQKVGSPLHF
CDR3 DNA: TGTGCCAGCTCCCAAAAGGTGGGATCACCCCTCCACTTT

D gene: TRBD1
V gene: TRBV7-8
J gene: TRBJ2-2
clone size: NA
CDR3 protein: CASSLPARGIGGELFF
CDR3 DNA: TGTGCCAGCAGCTTACCCGCCAGGGGGATTGGCGGGGAGCTGTTTTTT

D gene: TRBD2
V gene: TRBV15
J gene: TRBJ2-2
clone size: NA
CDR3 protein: CATSSLTSDHGELFF
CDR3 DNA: TGTGCCACCAGCAGCTTGACTAGCGATCACGGGGAGCTGTTTTTT

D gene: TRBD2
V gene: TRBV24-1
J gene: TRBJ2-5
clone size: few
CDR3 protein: CATSDPRGGGETQYF
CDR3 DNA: TGTGCCACCAGTGATCCTCGGGGGGGAGGAGAGACCCAGTACTTC

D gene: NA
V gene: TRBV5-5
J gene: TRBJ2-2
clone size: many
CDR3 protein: CASSLWGRWDTGELFF
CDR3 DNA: TGTGCCAGCAGCTTGTGGGGGCGTTGGGACACCGGGGAGCTGTTTTTT

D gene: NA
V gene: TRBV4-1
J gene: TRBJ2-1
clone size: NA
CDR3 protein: CASSQDRSFGPYNEQFF
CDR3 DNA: TGCGCCAGCAGCCAAGATAGGAGTTTTGGGCCCTACAATGAGCAGTTCTTC

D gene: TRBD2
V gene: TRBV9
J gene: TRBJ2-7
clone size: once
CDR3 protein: CASSEGSGSGEGQYF
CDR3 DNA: TGTGCCAGCAGCGAGGGGTCAGGTAGCGGGGAAGGGCAGTACTTC

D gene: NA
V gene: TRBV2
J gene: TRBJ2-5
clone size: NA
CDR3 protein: CASSENGETQYF
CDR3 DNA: TGTGCCAGCAGTGAAAACGGGGAGACCCAGTACTTC

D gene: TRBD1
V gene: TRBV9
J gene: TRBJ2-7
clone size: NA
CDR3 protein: CASSATGVPYEQYF
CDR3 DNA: TGTGCCAGCAGCGCCACAGGGGTCCCCTACGAGCAGTACTTC

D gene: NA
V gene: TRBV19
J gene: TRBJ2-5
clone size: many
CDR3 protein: CASMKQGSQYF
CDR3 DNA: TGTGCCAGTATGAAACAGGGTTCCCAGTACTTC

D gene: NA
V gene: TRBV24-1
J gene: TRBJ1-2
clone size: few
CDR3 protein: CATSDSPTGYGYTF
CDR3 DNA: TGTGCCACCAGTGATTCCCCAACAGGGTATGGCTACACCTTC

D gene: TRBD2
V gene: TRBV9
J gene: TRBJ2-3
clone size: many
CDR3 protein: CASSVAAGDTDTQYF
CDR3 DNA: TGTGCCAGCAGCGTAGCTGCGGGGGACACAGATACGCAGTATTTT

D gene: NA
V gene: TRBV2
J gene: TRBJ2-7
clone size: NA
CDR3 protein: CASSETPQFIGYEQYF
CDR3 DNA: TGTGCCAGCAGTGAAACCCCCCAGTTTATCGGCTACGAGCAGTACTTC

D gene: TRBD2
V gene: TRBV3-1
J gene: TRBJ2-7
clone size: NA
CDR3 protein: CASSQVSSGSYEQYF
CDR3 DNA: TGTGCCAGCAGCCAAGTTTCTAGCGGCTCCTACGAGCAGTACTTC

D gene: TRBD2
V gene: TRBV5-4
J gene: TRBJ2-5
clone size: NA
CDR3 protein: CASSRPTSGGHQETQYF
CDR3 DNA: TGTGCCAGCAGCCGCCCCACTAGCGGGGGCCATCAAGAGACCCAGTACTTC

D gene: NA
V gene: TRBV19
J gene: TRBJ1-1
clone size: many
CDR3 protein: CASSRLHRTNTEAFF
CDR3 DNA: TGTGCCAGTAGTCGGCTACATAGGACGAACACTGAAGCTTTCTTT

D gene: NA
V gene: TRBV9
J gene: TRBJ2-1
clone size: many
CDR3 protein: CASSGSGNEQFF
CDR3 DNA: TGTGCCAGCAGCGGAAGCGGAAATGAGCAGTTCTTC